This TCR beta chain was observed in a study of graft-versus-host responses after intestinal transplantation (dated by TCRdb to about 2021). For context, the study as a whole: Multivisceral, liver-intestinal, or isolated intestinal transplants were received by the recipients. Anti-thymocyte globulin induction was given to all recipients, followed by maintenance tacrolimus and steroids for 2 to 4 years. After intestinal transplantation, graft-versus-host and host-versus-graft alloreactive T cell clones were followed in the graft, circulation and bone marrow using bulk TCR-beta CDR3 sequencing. To identify alloreactive clones, pre-transplant mixed lymphocyte reaction products were sequenced and compared with unstimulated pre-transplant donor and recipient T cells. The cohort enrolled 24 intestinal transplant recipients, one of whom was a retransplant, and a few patients without pretransplant specimens were excluded. Donor T cell macrochimerism was defined as a peak of at least 4% donor T cells among recipient peripheral blood mononuclear cells. Rather than going through the commercial service, samples from three later patients were sequenced in-house on an Illumina MiSeq and processed with MiXCR.

The sample's time point label, decoded: cells obtained before transplantation from donor or recipient. CD3+CD4+ and CD3+CD8+ populations were FACS-sorted from unstimulated pre-transplant donor and recipient cells taken from spleen or lymph nodes. Reading from cysteine to phenylalanine, the CDR3 counts 13 amino acids. Here the CDR3 DNA is all that survives: 39 bases in frame from base 1. From a lookup of the germline V gene (reference sequence), CDR1 and CDR2 are MNHEY and SMNVEV. The V end gives up 6 bases and the J end 4 bases, leaving 5 bases in the junction not matched to a gene. Summary of the overall study and its limitations: Early after transplant, peak levels of circulating GvH clones were found to be associated with declines in HvG clones. The conclusions were limited by the relatively low number and heterogeneity of the intestinal transplant patients. Patients with donor T cell macrochimerism had high GvH to HvG T cell clonal ratios in their allografts. GvH clones were detected in recipient bone marrow, and some of these GvH clones were observed earlier in ileal mucosa or blood, consistent with an intestinal mucosal origin.

To note about this clone: Its target antigen remains unknown. Base qualities are not provided; no much larger clone lies one nucleotide away.

The library was produced with the immunoSEQ multiplex PCR assay. For most patients, genomic DNA was isolated with the Qiagen DNeasy Blood and Tissue Kit and sent frozen to Adaptive Biotechnologies for TCR sequencing. For most patients, genomic DNA was subjected to high-throughput TCR-beta CDR3 sequencing by Adaptive Biotechnologies. In the original analysis: Adaptive's ImmunoSEQ software was the source of the TCR sequencing data for over 15 patients, while a few other patients were processed with MiXCR and VDJtools. To correct CD4 versus CD8 sorting errors, sequences present in both subsets at a frequency ratio below 5:1 were removed. CDR3 nucleotide sequences shared by donor and recipient were removed because the origin of these sequences could not be assigned. To count as alloreactive, a clone needed at least 2-fold expansion over unstimulated cells and a minimum CFSE-low frequency of 0.002% (template counts) or 0.001% (read counts). Mappable clones were those detected in sequenced pre-transplant spleen, lymph node, or MLR CFSE-low populations of the donor or recipient. The cumulative frequency of alloreactive clones was calculated as a percentage of all sequences, weighted by copy number. TCRdb holds this immuneACCESS table with in-frame rearrangements only. Some clones are missing; in checked studies, unresolved V genes explain under half, and the rest has no known cause. The V and J calls and clone size were taken over from that table, and D and trimming were inferred from the DNA. In all, the sample holds fewer than 90,000 clones, and about 94% of those were seen once. Of the sample, approximately 0.2% is held by the ten largest clones.

The rearrangement combines TRBV27 with TRBJ1-2, with TRBD1 identical over 7 junction bases. The receptor comes from a human donor who was the organ donor for an intestinal transplant. Sequenced here: unstimulated CD4+ T cells sorted from spleen or lymph node cells, sampled before transplant. CDR3 region: CASRGRGSYGYTF. The DNA sequence is given as TGTGCCAGCAGGGGCAGGGGGTCCTATGGCTACACCTTC.